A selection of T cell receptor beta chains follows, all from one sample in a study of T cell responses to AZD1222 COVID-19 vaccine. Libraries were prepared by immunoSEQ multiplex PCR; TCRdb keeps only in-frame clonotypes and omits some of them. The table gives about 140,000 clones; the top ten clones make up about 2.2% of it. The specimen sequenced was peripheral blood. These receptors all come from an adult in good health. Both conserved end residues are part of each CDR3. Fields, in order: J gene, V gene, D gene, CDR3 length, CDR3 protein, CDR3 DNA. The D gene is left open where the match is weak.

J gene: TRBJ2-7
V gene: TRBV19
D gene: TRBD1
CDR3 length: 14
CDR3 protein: CASSMDRDRHEQYF
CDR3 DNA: TGTGCCAGTAGTATGGACAGGGATCGCCACGAGCAGTACTTC

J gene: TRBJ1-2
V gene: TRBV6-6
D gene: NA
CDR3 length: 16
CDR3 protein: CASSNTVRGLDYGYTF
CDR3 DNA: TGTGCCAGCAGCAATACCGTTAGGGGTCTGGACTATGGCTACACCTTC

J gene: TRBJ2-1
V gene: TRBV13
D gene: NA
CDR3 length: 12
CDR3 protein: CASSLVGNEQFF
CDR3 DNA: TGTGCCAGCAGCCTTGTGGGCAATGAGCAGTTCTTC

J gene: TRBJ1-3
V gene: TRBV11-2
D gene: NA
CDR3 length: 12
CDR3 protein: CASRPSGNTIYF
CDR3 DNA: TGTGCCAGCAGGCCGTCCGGAAACACCATATATTTT

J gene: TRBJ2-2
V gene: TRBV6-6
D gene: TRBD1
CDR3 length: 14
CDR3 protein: CASRDRGSTGELFF
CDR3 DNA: TGTGCCAGCAGAGACAGGGGAAGCACCGGGGAGCTGTTTTTT

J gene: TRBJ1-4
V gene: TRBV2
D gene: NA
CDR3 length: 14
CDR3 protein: CASSDRLSGEKLFF
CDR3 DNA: TGTGCCAGCAGCGACAGGCTTTCGGGTGAAAAACTGTTTTTT

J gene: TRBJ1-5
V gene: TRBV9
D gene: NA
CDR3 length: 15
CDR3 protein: CASSVGGSYNQPQHF
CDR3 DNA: TGTGCCAGCAGCGTAGGGGGGTCCTACAATCAGCCCCAGCATTTT

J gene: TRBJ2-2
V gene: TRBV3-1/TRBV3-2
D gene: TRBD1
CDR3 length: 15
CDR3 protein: CASSRWTGGTGELFF
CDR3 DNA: TGTGCCAGCAGCCGCTGGACAGGGGGGACCGGGGAGCTGTTTTTT

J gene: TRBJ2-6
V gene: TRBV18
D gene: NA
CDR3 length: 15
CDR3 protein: CASSSQGSGANVLTF
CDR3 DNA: TGTGCCAGCTCATCCCAGGGCTCTGGGGCCAACGTCCTGACTTTC

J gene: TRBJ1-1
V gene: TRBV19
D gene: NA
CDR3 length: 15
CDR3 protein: CASSIAGRMNTEAFF
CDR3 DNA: TGTGCCAGTAGTATAGCAGGCCGTATGAACACTGAAGCTTTCTTT

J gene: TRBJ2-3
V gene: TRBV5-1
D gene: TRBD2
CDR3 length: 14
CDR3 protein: CASSGLAGDHTQYF
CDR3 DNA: TGCGCCAGCTCGGGTCTAGCGGGGGACCATACGCAGTATTTT

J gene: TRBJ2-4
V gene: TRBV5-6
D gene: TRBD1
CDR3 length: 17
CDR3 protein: CASSSPRYDRGENIQYF
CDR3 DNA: TGTGCCAGCAGCTCCCCACGATACGACAGGGGAGAGAACATTCAGTACTTC

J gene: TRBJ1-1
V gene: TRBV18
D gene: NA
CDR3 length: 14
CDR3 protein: CASSPTARNTEAFF
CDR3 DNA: TGTGCCAGCTCACCGACGGCTAGAAACACTGAAGCTTTCTTT

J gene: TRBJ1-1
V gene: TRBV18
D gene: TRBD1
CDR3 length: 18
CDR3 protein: CASSQQGGGTRGNTEAFF
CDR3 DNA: TGTGCCAGCTCACAGCAGGGGGGGGGAACCCGAGGGAACACTGAAGCTTTCTTT

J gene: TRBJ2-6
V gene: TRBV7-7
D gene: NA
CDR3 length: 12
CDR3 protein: CASSPGANVLTF
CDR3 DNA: TGTGCCAGCAGCCCCGGGGCCAACGTCCTGACTTTC

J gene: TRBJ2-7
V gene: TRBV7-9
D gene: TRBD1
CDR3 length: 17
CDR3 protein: CASSSGQGALLTYEQYF
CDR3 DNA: TGTGCCAGCAGCTCAGGACAGGGGGCTCTACTTACCTACGAGCAGTACTTC

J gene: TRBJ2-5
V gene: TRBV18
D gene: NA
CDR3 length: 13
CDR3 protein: CASSPKGGETQYF
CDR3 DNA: TGTGCCAGCTCACCAAAGGGGGGAGAGACCCAGTACTTC